This note documents a single T cell receptor (beta chain) sequence. Its antigen is unknown. The data derive from a study of T cell responses to AZD1222 COVID-19 vaccine. Between the trimmed V and J ends, which lost 0 bases and 4 bases, there was a span of 12 bases. The CDR3 has 15 residues. CDR1 is MNHNS, CDR2 SASEGT, per germline. The method was immunoSEQ multiplex PCR; TCRdb's version includes in-frame clones alone and lacks a portion of them. The top ten clones hold 15% to 20% of a sample with over 85,000 clones, 84% of them seen once. Notes on the study in general: Nearly half of unique spike-specific TCRs reportedly avoided B.1.351 and B.1.1.7 mutated regions. Females outnumbered males among donors, who were mostly white British; clonal diversity was possibly underestimated.

The gene calls are TRBV6-1 and TRBJ1-2; tentatively, D is TRBD1 (5 bases). The clonotype comes from an adult in good health. The sample here was peripheral blood, taken on day 0 of AZD1222 vaccination. The DNA of the CDR3 is TGTGCCAGCAGTGAAGCGTTGCAGGGTCCCTATGGCTACACCTTC. This encodes CASSEALQGPYGYTF.